The rows below give T cell receptor beta chains drawn from one sample of a study of CD8 T cells in Susac syndrome. TCRdb called the immunoSEQ multiplex PCR reads again in MiXCR, with one record for every CDR3 protein. The table has about 300,000 distinct CDR3 sequences, over 75% seen once. Sequenced: CD8+ T cells from PBMCs. These receptors were taken from a human donor with multiple sclerosis. Each CDR3 is given with its conserved first and last residue. D genes are given only for firm matches. Clone size is shown for a subset of rows, as once, few, many or a class of expanded clone.

v_call	cdr3_length	d_call	clone_size	j_call	cdr3_aa	cdr3_nt
TRBV28	14	TRBD2	-	TRBJ2-1	CASSFGLAENEQFF	TGTGCCAGCAGTTTCGGACTAGCTGAGAATGAGCAGTTCTTC
TRBV7-6	19	-	-	TRBJ2-1	CASSLGVLFSHGSYNEQFF	TGTGCCAGCAGCTTAGGAGTTCTCTTTAGTCATGGCTCCTACAATGAGCAGTTCTTC
TRBV19	14	TRBD1	-	TRBJ2-2	CASTPGTGFRELFF	TGTGCCAGTACCCCAGGGACAGGGTTCCGGGAGCTGTTTTTT
TRBV13	16	TRBD1	-	TRBJ2-3	CASSFTGEFSTDTQYF	TGTGCCAGCAGCTTCACAGGGGAATTTAGCACAGATACGCAGTATTTT
TRBV29-1	15	TRBD2	-	TRBJ2-1	CSVGRTSGSGNEQFF	TGCAGCGTTGGAAGGACTAGCGGGAGCGGAAATGAGCAGTTCTTC
TRBV20-1	17	-	-	TRBJ2-1	CSARPDSRGGLGNEQFF	TGCAGTGCTAGACCCGACTCCAGGGGTGGATTAGGGAATGAGCAGTTCTTC
TRBV19	14	-	-	TRBJ1-1	CASSIGTVNTEAFF	TGTGCCAGTAGTATCGGGACGGTGAACACTGAAGCTTTCTTT
TRBV20-1	14	TRBD1	-	TRBJ1-2	CSAREAGTGGANTF	TGCAGTGCTAGAGAAGCCGGGACAGGGGGCGCAAATACCTTC
TRBV6-1	16	TRBD1	-	TRBJ2-1	CASSRSGTGVYNEQFF	TGTGCCAGCAGCCGATCCGGGACAGGGGTCTACAATGAGCAGTTCTTC
TRBV20-1	16	-	-	TRBJ2-7	CSARAIYGDSVYEQYF	TGCAGTGCTAGGGCTATATACGGGGATAGTGTCTACGAGCAGTACTTC
TRBV10-3	16	TRBD2	-	TRBJ2-7	CAISDSGTSPRYEQYF	TGTGCCATCAGTGACTCCGGGACTAGCCCCCGCTACGAGCAGTACTTC
TRBV28	16	TRBD2	-	TRBJ2-7	CASSLHPSGFSYEQYF	TGTGCCAGCAGTTTGCATCCTAGCGGGTTCTCCTACGAGCAGTACTTC
TRBV7-2	17	-	-	TRBJ2-2	CASSLTTSTIYTGELFF	TGTGCCAGCAGCTTAACTACCTCCACAATTTACACCGGGGAGCTGTTTTTT
TRBV7-9	15	TRBD1	-	TRBJ2-5	CASSFSGQGVETQYF	TGTGCCAGCAGCTTTTCGGGACAGGGGGTGGAGACCCAGTACTTC
TRBV6-2/TRBV6-3	16	-	once	TRBJ1-1	CASSYSSGAISTEAFF	TGTGCCAGCAGTTACTCATCGGGGGCGATTAGCACTGAAGCTTTCTTT
TRBV20-1	14	TRBD2	-	TRBJ2-7	CSASSLAGVFEQYF	TGCAGTGCTAGCTCCCTAGCGGGAGTTTTCGAGCAGTACTTC
TRBV6-2/TRBV6-3	13	-	-	TRBJ2-2	CASSYFSSGELFF	TGTGCCAGCAGTTATTTCTCGTCCGGGGAGCTGTTTTTT
TRBV7-9	17	TRBD2	once	TRBJ2-5	CASSLGGLAARQETQYF	TGTGCCAGCAGCTTAGGGGGACTAGCGGCCCGCCAAGAGACCCAGTACTTC
TRBV19	15	TRBD1	-	TRBJ1-1	CASSIQGAPLTEAFF	TGTGCCAGTAGTATTCAGGGGGCGCCTCTGACTGAAGCTTTCTTT
TRBV29-1	16	-	-	TRBJ2-1	CSVEGGGILGYNEQFF	TGCAGCGTTGAAGGGGGAGGAATCCTGGGGTACAATGAGCAGTTCTTC
TRBV7-9	12	-	-	TRBJ2-1	CASSFRLESQFF	TGTGCCAGCAGCTTCCGACTAGAATCTCAGTTCTTC
TRBV6-5	14	TRBD1	-	TRBJ2-7	CASSYGTGNSEQYF	TGTGCCAGCAGTTATGGGACAGGGAATTCCGAGCAGTACTTC
TRBV27	13	TRBD2	-	TRBJ2-3	CASGGEWEDTQYF	TGTGCCAGCGGGGGGGAGTGGGAAGATACGCAGTATTTT
TRBV14	13	-	-	TRBJ1-2	CASSQDPTMDYTF	TGTGCCAGCAGCCAAGATCCAACTATGGACTACACCTTC
TRBV27	15	-	-	TRBJ1-5	CASSLWGAIRQPQHF	TGTGCCAGCAGTTTATGGGGGGCGATCAGGCAGCCCCAGCATTTT
TRBV7-6	14	-	-	TRBJ2-1	CASTSEGDYNEQFF	TGTGCCAGCACCTCCGAGGGCGACTACAATGAGCAGTTCTTC
TRBV20-1	17	-	-	TRBJ1-2	CSARQGYSTALLPRYTF	TGCAGTGCTAGACAAGGCTACAGCACAGCACTCCTGCCCCGCTACACCTTC
TRBV7-3	16	-	few	TRBJ1-1	CASSLLGGGRDTEAFF	TGTGCCAGCAGCTTATTAGGCGGGGGGAGAGATACTGAAGCTTTCTTT
TRBV11-2	16	-	-	TRBJ2-1	CASSLGGDTSYNEQFF	TGTGCCAGCAGCTTGGGTGGGGACACGTCCTACAATGAGCAGTTCTTC
TRBV19	15	TRBD2	few	TRBJ2-1	CASSIGSGRRDEQFF	TGTGCCAGTAGTATAGGTAGCGGGAGGAGGGATGAGCAGTTCTTC
TRBV6-2/TRBV6-3	12	-	-	TRBJ2-7	CASSFNGYEQYF	TGTGCCAGCAGTTTTAACGGCTACGAGCAGTACTTC
TRBV6-6	12	-	-	TRBJ2-7	CASFSDLYEQYF	TGTGCCAGCTTCAGCGATCTCTACGAGCAGTACTTC
TRBV28	14	-	-	TRBJ2-2	CASSWRSNTGELFF	TGTGCCAGCAGTTGGCGGAGTAACACCGGGGAGCTGTTTTTT
TRBV6-6	14	-	-	TRBJ2-3	CASSWDPDTDTQYF	TGTGCCAGCAGCTGGGACCCAGACACAGATACGCAGTATTTT
TRBV5-1	20	-	-	TRBJ1-5	CASSPVRRTRDANSNQPQHF	TGCGCCAGCAGCCCGGTCCGACGGACAAGGGATGCGAATAGCAATCAGCCCCAGCATTTT
TRBV7-2	16	-	-	TRBJ2-7	CASSLGSQVFSYEQYF	TGTGCCAGCAGCTTAGGATCTCAGGTTTTCTCCTACGAGCAGTACTTC
TRBV12-3/TRBV12-4	16	-	-	TRBJ2-7	CASSLLTSPLSYEQYF	TGTGCCAGCAGTTTACTAACTAGCCCCTTATCCTACGAGCAGTACTTC
TRBV6-1	16	-	-	TRBJ1-5	CASRRSPGGRNQPQHF	TGTGCCAGCAGAAGGAGCCCGGGGGGACGAAATCAGCCCCAGCATTTT
TRBV28	15	-	-	TRBJ2-2	CASSGGTVNTGELFF	TGTGCCAGCAGTGGGGGAACAGTGAACACCGGGGAGCTGTTTTTT
TRBV21-1	13	-	few	TRBJ2-1	CASSRGLYNEQFF	TGTGCCAGCAGCCGGGGACTTTACAATGAGCAGTTCTTC
TRBV27	12	TRBD1	-	TRBJ2-5	CAVQGLGETQYF	TGTGCCGTACAGGGGCTAGGGGAGACCCAGTACTTC
TRBV12-2	12	-	-	TRBJ2-1	CASHSVTGEQFF	TGTGCAAGTCACTCGGTTACGGGTGAGCAGTTCTTC
TRBV27	15	TRBD1	-	TRBJ2-7	CASSFEGQGLGEQYF	TGTGCCAGCAGTTTTGAGGGACAGGGATTGGGGGAGCAGTACTTC
TRBV12-3/TRBV12-4	15	-	-	TRBJ2-7	CASSLSTESSYEQYF	TGTGCCAGCAGTTTAAGTACGGAAAGCTCCTACGAGCAGTACTTC
TRBV4-1	13	-	-	TRBJ1-5	CASSQGVPGPQHF	TGCGCCAGCAGCCAAGGGGTCCCGGGGCCCCAGCATTTT
TRBV7-9	15	-	-	TRBJ2-5	CASSFVTGREETQYF	TGTGCCAGCAGCTTCGTCACAGGGAGGGAAGAGACCCAGTACTTC
TRBV11-2	16	TRBD2	-	TRBJ2-2	CASSSSGRLYTGELFF	TGTGCCAGCAGTTCCAGCGGGAGATTATACACCGGGGAGCTGTTTTTT
TRBV6-1	14	TRBD1	-	TRBJ1-1	CASSEETGYTEAFF	TGTGCCAGCAGTGAAGAGACAGGGTACACTGAAGCTTTCTTT
TRBV28	13	-	once	TRBJ2-5	CASSRDEQETQYF	TGTGCCAGCAGCCGGGACGAACAAGAGACCCAGTACTTC
TRBV6-2/TRBV6-3	13	-	-	TRBJ1-1	CASKRGVNTEAFF	TGTGCCAGCAAAAGGGGCGTCAACACTGAAGCTTTCTTT
TRBV15	13	-	-	TRBJ2-7	CATSGSLSREQYF	TGTGCCACCAGTGGATCCCTTAGCAGAGAGCAGTACTTC